This is a list of T cell receptor beta chains from one sample in a study of cytomegalovirus exposure and HLA in healthy donors. Profiling relied on immunoSEQ multiplex PCR, and the TCRdb table lists in-frame clones only, not all of them. This sample has about 140,000 clones, with about four fifths found just once. The source material was PBMCs. These receptors were taken from a woman between 35 and 50 years old in good health and CMV-seronegative. CDR3s include the opening cysteine and the closing phenylalanine or tryptophan. D genes are given only for firm matches. Rows may omit the clone size; those that give it use once, few, many or a size class.

V	J	size	D	DNA	CDR3
TRBV6-1	TRBJ1-6	-	-	TGTGCCAGCAGTGAAGCTGGGCATAATTCACCCCTCCACTTT	CASSEAGHNSPLHF
TRBV2	TRBJ1-1	once	TRBD1	TGTGCCAGCAGATACAGGGGAGAGACTGAAGCTTTCTTT	CASRYRGETEAFF
TRBV7-6	TRBJ1-3	-	TRBD1	TGTGCCAGCAGCCGCCCCCCAGGGGGTAAAAACACCATATATTTT	CASSRPPGGKNTIYF
TRBV9	TRBJ1-4	-	-	TGTGCCAGCAGCGTCCAGGGGTGGGCTAATGAAAAACTGTTTTTT	CASSVQGWANEKLFF
TRBV25-1	TRBJ1-5	few	-	TGTGCCAGCAGTCCGGTGGGCAATCAGCCCCAGCATTTT	CASSPVGNQPQHF
TRBV5-1	TRBJ1-4	-	TRBD1	TGCGCCAGCAGCCATGGGACAGAAGCTACAACTAATGAAAAACTGTTTTTT	CASSHGTEATTNEKLFF
TRBV29-1	TRBJ1-1	-	-	TGCAGCGTTGAGGGCAGGGCGAACACTGAAGCTTTCTTT	CSVEGRANTEAFF
TRBV18	TRBJ1-2	few	-	TGTGCCAGCTCACCACTAGAGGGAGGCTATGGCTACACCTTC	CASSPLEGGYGYTF
TRBV23-1	TRBJ1-5	-	TRBD1	TGCGCCAGCAGTCAAGGGGACAGGGGGTTAAGGGGGGCCCGGAGCAATCAGCCCCAGCATTTT	CASSQGDRGLRGARSNQPQHF
TRBV6-5	TRBJ2-7	-	-	TGTGCCAGCGCCCGAGGAGTATACTACGAGCAGTACTTC	CASARGVYYEQYF
TRBV7-8	TRBJ2-7	few	-	TGTGCCAGCAGGGATCGGATGGGGAGCCTTGGGGCCTACGAGCAGTACTTC	CASRDRMGSLGAYEQYF
TRBV19	TRBJ1-2	-	-	TGTGCCAGTAGTCAGGCCTTCCTAAACTATGGCTACACCTTC	CASSQAFLNYGYTF
TRBV2	TRBJ1-2	-	-	TGTGCCAGCAGTGCGGGACATCCAGCTAACTATGGCTACACCTTC	CASSAGHPANYGYTF
TRBV29-1	TRBJ1-5	-	-	TGCAGCGTTGGGGAGGGCCCCAATCAGCCCCAGCATTTT	CSVGEGPNQPQHF
TRBV6-5	TRBJ2-5	-	TRBD1	TGTGCCAGCAGACACACCCGGGACAGGGTAGAGACCCAGTACTTC	CASRHTRDRVETQYF
TRBV7-9	TRBJ2-1	-	-	TGTGCCAGCAGCTTACCGCGACAGCCAACTAACAATGAGCAGTTCTTC	CASSLPRQPTNNEQFF
TRBV19	TRBJ1-5	-	-	TGTGCCAGTAGTATATTTCCAGGAAGCAATAGCAATCAGCCCCAGCATTTT	CASSIFPGSNSNQPQHF
TRBV6-5	TRBJ2-1	-	TRBD1	TGTGCCAGCAGAACGGGACAGGGGTGGGGTGAGCAGTTCTTC	CASRTGQGWGEQFF
TRBV6-5	TRBJ1-2	-	-	TGTGCCAGCAGCCCAGACCCTAGAGGCTATGGCTACACCTTC	CASSPDPRGYGYTF
TRBV5-1	TRBJ2-5	-	TRBD1	TGCGCCAGCAGCTTGGGGGACCGGACAGGGCAAGAGACCCAGTACTTC	CASSLGDRTGQETQYF
TRBV10-1	TRBJ1-2	-	-	TGCGCCAGCAGTAGAGGCGGAAGCTATGGCTACACCTTC	CASSRGGSYGYTF
TRBV11-1	TRBJ2-1	-	TRBD2	TGTGCCAGCAGCTTCCCAAGGGGCGGGGGTAAGGATGAGCAGTTCTTC	CASSFPRGGGKDEQFF
TRBV9	TRBJ2-3	-	TRBD2	TGTGCCAGCAGCCTAGGCCTAGCGGGGGGGCAGGGAGATACGCAGTATTTT	CASSLGLAGGQGDTQYF
TRBV4-3	TRBJ1-2	-	-	TGCGCCGTCCAAGAGTACCAAGCTAACTATGGCTACACCTTC	CAVQEYQANYGYTF
TRBV6-5	TRBJ1-6	-	-	TGTGCCAGCAGTTACTCAACAGGCCTAAATTCACCCCTCCACTTT	CASSYSTGLNSPLHF
TRBV5-1	TRBJ1-1	-	TRBD1	TGCGCCAGCGGCCCATTCGGACAGGGACCCCTGAACACTGAAGCTTTCTTT	CASGPFGQGPLNTEAFF
TRBV27	TRBJ2-3	-	TRBD2	TGTGCCAGCAGTTTAACAGCGGGGGGGATTTCAAGGACAGATACGCAGTATTTT	CASSLTAGGISRTDTQYF
TRBV6-1	TRBJ2-4	-	TRBD2	TGTGCCAGCAGTGTGGGACTACCAGACGGAAACATTCAGTACTTC	CASSVGLPDGNIQYF
TRBV7-9	TRBJ2-7	once	-	TGTGCCAGCAGCGGCCCCCCAGCGGGCGCGTCCTACGAGCAGTACTTC	CASSGPPAGASYEQYF
TRBV7-9	TRBJ2-2	-	-	TGTGCCAGCAGCCCTCAGGGGTGGACCGGGGAGCTGTTTTTT	CASSPQGWTGELFF
TRBV5-1	TRBJ1-3	-	-	TGCGCCAGCAGCCCAGTCGTATCTGGAAACACCATATATTTT	CASSPVVSGNTIYF
TRBV7-8	TRBJ1-4	-	TRBD1	TGTGCCAGCAGCCCCGGGACAGGGGGCGCGGGCGAAAAACTGTTTTTT	CASSPGTGGAGEKLFF
TRBV4-1	TRBJ2-7	-	-	TGCGCCAGCAGCCTCGCCCGGGCCGGGAGCAACACGAGGAGTTCCTACGAGCAGTACTTC	CASSLARAGSNTRSSYEQYF
TRBV7-8	TRBJ1-1	-	TRBD1	TGTGCCAGCAGCTCCCGACCGACAGGGCAAGGAACTGAAGCTTTCTTT	CASSSRPTGQGTEAFF
TRBV29-1	TRBJ1-1	-	-	TGCAGCGTTGAAAGGACAGTCAGCCGACTGAACACTGAAGCTTTCTTT	CSVERTVSRLNTEAFF
TRBV7-2	TRBJ1-3	-	-	TGTGCCAGCAGCGTCACGAACGGGTTCTCTGGAAACACCATATATTTT	CASSVTNGFSGNTIYF
TRBV19	TRBJ2-1	-	TRBD2	TGTGCCAGTAGTATAATCAGGGGCGGTAGCGGGGGGGCCCTTGAGCAGTTCTTC	CASSIIRGGSGGALEQFF
TRBV19	TRBJ2-3	-	-	TGTGCCAGTAGTCCGGACTGGGGGGAGACTAGCACAGATACGCAGTATTTT	CASSPDWGETSTDTQYF
TRBV7-6	TRBJ1-1	-	TRBD1	TGTGCCAGCAGCCCACAGGGGACTGAAGCTTTCTTT	CASSPQGTEAFF
TRBV19	TRBJ1-4	-	-	TGTGCCAGTAGTATAGATTTTGGAGTGTTTAATGAAAAACTGTTTTTT	CASSIDFGVFNEKLFF
TRBV28	TRBJ1-5	few	TRBD1	TGTGCCAGCAGTCTACGGGACAGGGGAGATCAGCCCCAGCATTTT	CASSLRDRGDQPQHF
TRBV9	TRBJ1-2	once	TRBD1	TGTGCCAGCAGCGCCCAAGGACAGGGGGAACCCCGGCGGGACACCTTC	CASSAQGQGEPRRDTF
TRBV5-6	TRBJ1-1	-	TRBD1	TGTGCCAGCAGCTTGAGACAGGGGAACACTGAAGCTTTCTTT	CASSLRQGNTEAFF
TRBV27	TRBJ1-2	once	-	TGTGCCAGCAGTTATACAGGGTTCTATGGCTACACCTTC	CASSYTGFYGYTF
TRBV30	TRBJ1-4	-	-	TGTGCCTGGAGTGAGCAGGGTTATTATGAAAAACTGTTTTTT	CAWSEQGYYEKLFF
TRBV5-6	TRBJ1-2	few	-	TGTGCCAGCAGCCCATACCGGTCCTCTCGGGGCTACACCTTC	CASSPYRSSRGYTF